Below, 13 T cell receptor beta chains from the same sample are listed, as sequenced in a study of T cell changes during pregnancy in multiple sclerosis. The protocol was immunoSEQ multiplex PCR, while the TCRdb copy is restricted to in-frame clones and leaves out a portion. The repertoire includes 20,000 to 25,000 clones, approximately 90% of them detected once, and 0.65% to 0.85% sits in the top ten. The source was CD4+ T cells from peripheral blood mononuclear cells, collected in the third trimester of pregnancy. Every receptor here comes from a female donor with multiple sclerosis, enrolled in a pregnancy study.

The CDR3 here is CASSRQRDSYGYTF. CDR3 nucleotide sequence: TGCGCCAGCAGCCGGCAACGGGACTCCTATGGCTACACCTTC. The chain links TRBV4-1 to TRBJ1-2, with a tentative D call TRBD1 (5 bases). The CDR3 covers 14 residues. The V gene's germline CDR1 is MGHRA and CDR2 YSYEKL. Trimming removed 4 bases at V and 4 bases at J, with 13 bases between.

A word on this clone: One end of the junction varies from germline; a read error may be responsible. The chain recombines TRBV7-7 with TRBJ1-4, with D possibly matching TRBD1 (5 bases). Germline V gene sequence: CDR1 SSHAT, CDR2 FNYEAQ (reference sequence). This CDR3 is 16 amino acids long. The CDR3 sequence is CASSLAAGGTHEKLFF. CDR3 bases: TGTGCTAGCAGCTTAGCCGCGGGGGGAACCCATGAAAAACTGTTTTTT.

This chain links TRBV19 with TRBJ1-1; the D gene is possibly TRBD1 (6 bases). V lost 7 bases, J lost 1 base, and 10 bases lay in between. The CDR3 spans 13 residues. Germline values: CDR1 LNHDA, CDR2 SQIVND (reference sequence). CDR3 sequence (DNA): TGTGCCAGTAACACAGGGAAGAACACTGAAGCTTTCTTT. Its translation is CASNTGKNTEAFF.

The chain recombines TRBV27 with TRBJ2-5, with 7 bases lining up with TRBD1. There are 12 residues in the CDR3. The germline V gene encodes CDR1 MNHEY and CDR2 SMNVEV (reference sequence). Trimming took 8 bases from V and 7 from J; bases not matched to a gene: 7. CDR3 sequence: CASAPHRGTQYF. CDR3 in DNA: TGTGCCAGCGCCCCCCACAGGGGGACCCAGTACTTC.

The V gene is TRBV7-2, the J gene TRBJ2-7; 11 bases fit TRBD2. V was clipped by 4 bases and J by 0 bases; unmatched bases: 2. Germline V gives CDR1 SGHTA, CDR2 FQGNSA. The length of the CDR3 is 15 residues. The CDR3 loop is CASSYLAGGSYEQYF. The CDR3 nucleotides read TGTGCCAGCAGCTATCTAGCGGGGGGCTCCTACGAGCAGTACTTC.

This clone appeared once. The V and J genes are TRBV9 and TRBJ1-6; perhaps TRBD1 as D (6 bases). Trimming stripped 0 bases from V and 8 bases from J, with 9 bases between. CDR1 and CDR2 (germline): SGDLS, YYNGEE. This CDR3 comprises 14 residues. In DNA, the CDR3 is TGTGCCAGCAGCGTAGGGCCAGGGGATTCACCCCTCCACTTT. This sequence encodes CASSVGPGDSPLHF.

The J gene is TRBJ1-4, the V gene TRBV19; 8 positions agree with TRBD1. The CDR3 contains 13 residues. The trim removed 8 bases at V and 5 bases at J, leaving 4 bases unmatched. Germline V CDR1 and CDR2: LNHDA, SQIVND (reference sequence). The CDR3 protein is CASLRGPNEKLFF. Here the CDR3 DNA reads TGTGCCAGTCTCAGGGGGCCAAATGAAAAACTGTTTTTT.

CDR3 bases: TGTGCCAGCAGCCCCCACCTGCACGCTGCGACAGATACGCAGTATTTT. It specifies CASSPHLHAATDTQYF. V is TRBV9 and J is TRBJ2-3; no clear D. Germline V gene lookup returns CDR1 SGDLS and CDR2 YYNGEE. V lost 4 bases and J 3 bases, leaving 18 bases between the germline ends. This CDR3 has 16 residues.

The genes are TRBV6-6 and TRBJ1-2; the match to TRBD1 covers 7 bases. V dropped 6 bases and J dropped 5; count of bases not matched to a gene: 6. Germline V gives CDR1 MNHNY, CDR2 SVGAGI (reference sequence). CDR3 length: 13 residues. The CDR3, as DNA: TGTGCCAGCAGCCCAGGGGGAAGGTATGGCTACACCTTC. As protein: CASSPGGRYGYTF.

The chain links TRBV18 to TRBJ2-6; no clear D gene. The germline V gene encodes CDR1 KGHSH and CDR2 LQKENI. V was trimmed by 4 bases and J by 1 base, leaving 5 bases between them. The CDR3 consists of 14 residues. DNA of the CDR3: TGTGCCAGCTCACTGCAGTCTGGGGCCAACGTCCTGACTTTC. It yields the protein CASSLQSGANVLTF.

This sequence joins TRBV4-2 and TRBJ1-1; D not certain. Germline-derived CDR1 and CDR2 are LGHNA and YNFKEQ. V was pared by 2 bases and J by 1 base, with 8 bases between. The CDR3 is made up of 14 amino acids. The CDR3 here is CASSQRGRNTEAFF. CDR3 nucleotides: TGTGCCAGCAGCCAACGAGGGAGGAACACTGAAGCTTTCTTT.

This clone was observed a single time. The chain recombines TRBV4-2 with TRBJ2-7; 8 bases are a match to TRBD2. Germline V gene data show CDR1 as LGHNA and CDR2 as YNFKEQ. The V segment lost 1 base and the J segment 2 bases; nucleotides outside the gene matches: 7. The CDR3 has 16 residues. The DNA for the CDR3 is TGTGCCAGCAGCCAAGTGGGAGCGGGGGCTCCCTACGAGCAGTACTTC. Translated: CASSQVGAGAPYEQYF.

V usage is TRBV6-1 and J usage is TRBJ1-5, with TRBD1 as a possible D gene (6 bases). The germline V gene has CDR1 MNHNS and CDR2 SASEGT. The CDR3 contains 15 residues. The V end was cut by 4 bases, the J end by 1 base, with 11 bases between. This CDR3 is CASSGEGVSNQPQHF. DNA for the CDR3: TGTGCCAGCAGTGGGGAGGGGGTAAGCAATCAGCCCCAGCATTTT.